This TCR beta chain derives from a study of T-cell reconstitution after alpha-beta-depleted transplantation in children. V was cut by 3 bases and J by 5 bases, with 13 bases left in between. Germline values: CDR1 SGHTA, CDR2 FQGNSA. The CDR3 sequence is 14 residues long. Using unique molecular identifiers, the investigators prepared the TCRbeta library. MiXCR, run by TCRdb on the PCR reads, gives a single entry per CDR3 protein. The sample records about 90,000 distinct CDR3 sequences, roughly 7.7% being singletons. This clonotype appeared many times. This TCR came from a human donor who donated a stem cell graft to a child with congenital amegakaryocytic thrombocytopenia. V usage is TRBV7-2 and J usage is TRBJ2-5; D might be TRBD1 or TRBD2, each matching 5 bases. The source material was PBMCs from the stem cell graft donor, sampled from the stem cell graft. CDR3 in amino acids: CASSLGRVRETQYF. The CDR3 region has the DNA TGTGCCAGCAGCTTGGGGCGGGTTAGGGAGACCCAGTACTTC. The whole variable domain, filled in from reference TRBV7-2 and TRBJ2-5, reads GAGVSQSPSNKVTEKGKDVELRCDPISGHTALYWYRQSLGQGLEFLIYFQGNSAPDKSGLPSDRFSAERTGGSVSTLTIQRTQQEDSAVYLCASSLGRVRETQYFGPGTRLLVL.